This entry describes one T cell receptor beta chain. Repertoires were generated with immunoSEQ multiplex PCR, while TCRdb's copy carries only in-frame clones and drops some. This sample has tens of thousands of clones, with around 90% found just once. This sample is drawn from a study of blood T cell repertoires in COVID-19. Germline V gene sequence: CDR1 SNHLY, CDR2 FYNNEI. This CDR3 region has 14 residues. Trimming left V 8 bases short and J 0 bases short, with 10 bases between. The chain joins TRBV2 to TRBJ2-2, with D possibly matching TRBD1 (6 bases). The source is a woman aged 80 or over with acute or convalescent COVID-19. Sequenced material: peripheral blood. The DNA for the CDR3 is TGTGCCAGCGTCCAGGGGCCGAACACCGGGGAGCTGTTTTTT. Protein sequence: CASVQGPNTGELFF.